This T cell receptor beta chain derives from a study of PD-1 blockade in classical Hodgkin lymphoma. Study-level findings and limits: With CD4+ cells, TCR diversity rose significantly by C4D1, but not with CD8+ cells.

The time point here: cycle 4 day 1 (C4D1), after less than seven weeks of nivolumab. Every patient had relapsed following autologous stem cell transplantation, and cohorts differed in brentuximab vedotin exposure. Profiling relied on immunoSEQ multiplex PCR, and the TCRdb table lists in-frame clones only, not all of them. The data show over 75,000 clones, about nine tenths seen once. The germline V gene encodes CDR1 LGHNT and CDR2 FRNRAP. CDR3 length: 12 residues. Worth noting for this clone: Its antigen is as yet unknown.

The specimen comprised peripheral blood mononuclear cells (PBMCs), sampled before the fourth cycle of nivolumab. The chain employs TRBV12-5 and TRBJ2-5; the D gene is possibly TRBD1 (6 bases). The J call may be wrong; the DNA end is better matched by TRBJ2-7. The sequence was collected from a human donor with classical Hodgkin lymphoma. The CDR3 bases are TGTGCTAGTGAACCAGGGGCCGACGAGCAGTACTTC. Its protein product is CASEPGADEQYF.